What follows is one T cell receptor beta chain and its context. This specimen comes from a study of control samples from healthy donors and cancer patients. This table comes from immunoSEQ multiplex PCR, and its TCRdb copy is limited to in-frame clones, with some not included. Of some 150,000 clones in the sample, roughly 95% were seen once. This sequence originates from a woman in her 30s in good health. The source material was blood.

CDR3 region: CASSERAFPPDNSPLHF. The CDR3 DNA reads as TGTGCCAGCAGCGAGAGGGCTTTTCCCCCGGATAATTCACCCCTCCACTTT. The chain recombines TRBV7-9 with TRBJ1-6; D not certain. Germline V CDR1 and CDR2: SEHNR, FQNEAQ (reference sequence). V gave up 5 bases and J gave up 5 bases, with 19 bases separating them. The CDR3 is made up of 17 amino acids.